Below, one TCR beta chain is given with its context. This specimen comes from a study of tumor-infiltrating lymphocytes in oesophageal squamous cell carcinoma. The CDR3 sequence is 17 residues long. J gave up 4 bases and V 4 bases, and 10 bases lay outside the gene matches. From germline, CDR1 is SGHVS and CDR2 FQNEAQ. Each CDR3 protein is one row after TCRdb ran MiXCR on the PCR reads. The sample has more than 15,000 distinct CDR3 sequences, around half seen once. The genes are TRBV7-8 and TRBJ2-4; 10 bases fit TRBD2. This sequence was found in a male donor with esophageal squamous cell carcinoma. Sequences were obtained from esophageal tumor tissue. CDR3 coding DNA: TGTGCCAGCAGCTCGTCGACCAGCGGGAGGGCGAAAAACATTCAGTACTTC. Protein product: CASSSSTSGRAKNIQYF. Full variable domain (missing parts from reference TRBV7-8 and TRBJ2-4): GAGVSQSPRYKVAKRGQDVALRCDPISGHVSLFWYQQALGQGPEFLTYFQNEAQLDKSGLPSDRFFAERPEGSVSTLKIQRTQQEDSAVYLCASSSSTSGRAKNIQYFGAGTRLSVL.